This T cell receptor beta chain comes out of a study of cytomegalovirus exposure and HLA in healthy donors. Study conclusions and caveats: Listed as cytomegalovirus-associated were 150 or so TCR beta chains. Per a later analysis, HLA-associated TCR beta chains showed more clonal expansion than other, equally common TCR beta chains.

The PCR was carried out with 60 Vbeta primers and 13 Jbeta primers. Measured with immunoSEQ multiplex PCR; TCRdb has only the in-frame clones, and not every one. Of around 200,000 clones listed, roughly three quarters were seen once; the top ten hold 2.9%. CDR1 and CDR2 from the germline V gene are KGHSH and LQKENI. Trimming took off 0 bases at V and 10 bases at J, with 10 bases between the two ends. The CDR3 has 14 amino acids. Comment on this clone: Its antigen is as yet unknown.

The sample taken for sequencing was PBMCs. The rearrangement joins TRBV18 to TRBJ1-6; the D is unclear. The TCR was taken from a male donor in good health and CMV-seronegative. CDR3 in amino acids: CASSPPRSGSPLHF. CDR3 coding DNA: TGTGCCAGCTCACCACCCAGATCGGGGTCACCCCTCCACTTT.